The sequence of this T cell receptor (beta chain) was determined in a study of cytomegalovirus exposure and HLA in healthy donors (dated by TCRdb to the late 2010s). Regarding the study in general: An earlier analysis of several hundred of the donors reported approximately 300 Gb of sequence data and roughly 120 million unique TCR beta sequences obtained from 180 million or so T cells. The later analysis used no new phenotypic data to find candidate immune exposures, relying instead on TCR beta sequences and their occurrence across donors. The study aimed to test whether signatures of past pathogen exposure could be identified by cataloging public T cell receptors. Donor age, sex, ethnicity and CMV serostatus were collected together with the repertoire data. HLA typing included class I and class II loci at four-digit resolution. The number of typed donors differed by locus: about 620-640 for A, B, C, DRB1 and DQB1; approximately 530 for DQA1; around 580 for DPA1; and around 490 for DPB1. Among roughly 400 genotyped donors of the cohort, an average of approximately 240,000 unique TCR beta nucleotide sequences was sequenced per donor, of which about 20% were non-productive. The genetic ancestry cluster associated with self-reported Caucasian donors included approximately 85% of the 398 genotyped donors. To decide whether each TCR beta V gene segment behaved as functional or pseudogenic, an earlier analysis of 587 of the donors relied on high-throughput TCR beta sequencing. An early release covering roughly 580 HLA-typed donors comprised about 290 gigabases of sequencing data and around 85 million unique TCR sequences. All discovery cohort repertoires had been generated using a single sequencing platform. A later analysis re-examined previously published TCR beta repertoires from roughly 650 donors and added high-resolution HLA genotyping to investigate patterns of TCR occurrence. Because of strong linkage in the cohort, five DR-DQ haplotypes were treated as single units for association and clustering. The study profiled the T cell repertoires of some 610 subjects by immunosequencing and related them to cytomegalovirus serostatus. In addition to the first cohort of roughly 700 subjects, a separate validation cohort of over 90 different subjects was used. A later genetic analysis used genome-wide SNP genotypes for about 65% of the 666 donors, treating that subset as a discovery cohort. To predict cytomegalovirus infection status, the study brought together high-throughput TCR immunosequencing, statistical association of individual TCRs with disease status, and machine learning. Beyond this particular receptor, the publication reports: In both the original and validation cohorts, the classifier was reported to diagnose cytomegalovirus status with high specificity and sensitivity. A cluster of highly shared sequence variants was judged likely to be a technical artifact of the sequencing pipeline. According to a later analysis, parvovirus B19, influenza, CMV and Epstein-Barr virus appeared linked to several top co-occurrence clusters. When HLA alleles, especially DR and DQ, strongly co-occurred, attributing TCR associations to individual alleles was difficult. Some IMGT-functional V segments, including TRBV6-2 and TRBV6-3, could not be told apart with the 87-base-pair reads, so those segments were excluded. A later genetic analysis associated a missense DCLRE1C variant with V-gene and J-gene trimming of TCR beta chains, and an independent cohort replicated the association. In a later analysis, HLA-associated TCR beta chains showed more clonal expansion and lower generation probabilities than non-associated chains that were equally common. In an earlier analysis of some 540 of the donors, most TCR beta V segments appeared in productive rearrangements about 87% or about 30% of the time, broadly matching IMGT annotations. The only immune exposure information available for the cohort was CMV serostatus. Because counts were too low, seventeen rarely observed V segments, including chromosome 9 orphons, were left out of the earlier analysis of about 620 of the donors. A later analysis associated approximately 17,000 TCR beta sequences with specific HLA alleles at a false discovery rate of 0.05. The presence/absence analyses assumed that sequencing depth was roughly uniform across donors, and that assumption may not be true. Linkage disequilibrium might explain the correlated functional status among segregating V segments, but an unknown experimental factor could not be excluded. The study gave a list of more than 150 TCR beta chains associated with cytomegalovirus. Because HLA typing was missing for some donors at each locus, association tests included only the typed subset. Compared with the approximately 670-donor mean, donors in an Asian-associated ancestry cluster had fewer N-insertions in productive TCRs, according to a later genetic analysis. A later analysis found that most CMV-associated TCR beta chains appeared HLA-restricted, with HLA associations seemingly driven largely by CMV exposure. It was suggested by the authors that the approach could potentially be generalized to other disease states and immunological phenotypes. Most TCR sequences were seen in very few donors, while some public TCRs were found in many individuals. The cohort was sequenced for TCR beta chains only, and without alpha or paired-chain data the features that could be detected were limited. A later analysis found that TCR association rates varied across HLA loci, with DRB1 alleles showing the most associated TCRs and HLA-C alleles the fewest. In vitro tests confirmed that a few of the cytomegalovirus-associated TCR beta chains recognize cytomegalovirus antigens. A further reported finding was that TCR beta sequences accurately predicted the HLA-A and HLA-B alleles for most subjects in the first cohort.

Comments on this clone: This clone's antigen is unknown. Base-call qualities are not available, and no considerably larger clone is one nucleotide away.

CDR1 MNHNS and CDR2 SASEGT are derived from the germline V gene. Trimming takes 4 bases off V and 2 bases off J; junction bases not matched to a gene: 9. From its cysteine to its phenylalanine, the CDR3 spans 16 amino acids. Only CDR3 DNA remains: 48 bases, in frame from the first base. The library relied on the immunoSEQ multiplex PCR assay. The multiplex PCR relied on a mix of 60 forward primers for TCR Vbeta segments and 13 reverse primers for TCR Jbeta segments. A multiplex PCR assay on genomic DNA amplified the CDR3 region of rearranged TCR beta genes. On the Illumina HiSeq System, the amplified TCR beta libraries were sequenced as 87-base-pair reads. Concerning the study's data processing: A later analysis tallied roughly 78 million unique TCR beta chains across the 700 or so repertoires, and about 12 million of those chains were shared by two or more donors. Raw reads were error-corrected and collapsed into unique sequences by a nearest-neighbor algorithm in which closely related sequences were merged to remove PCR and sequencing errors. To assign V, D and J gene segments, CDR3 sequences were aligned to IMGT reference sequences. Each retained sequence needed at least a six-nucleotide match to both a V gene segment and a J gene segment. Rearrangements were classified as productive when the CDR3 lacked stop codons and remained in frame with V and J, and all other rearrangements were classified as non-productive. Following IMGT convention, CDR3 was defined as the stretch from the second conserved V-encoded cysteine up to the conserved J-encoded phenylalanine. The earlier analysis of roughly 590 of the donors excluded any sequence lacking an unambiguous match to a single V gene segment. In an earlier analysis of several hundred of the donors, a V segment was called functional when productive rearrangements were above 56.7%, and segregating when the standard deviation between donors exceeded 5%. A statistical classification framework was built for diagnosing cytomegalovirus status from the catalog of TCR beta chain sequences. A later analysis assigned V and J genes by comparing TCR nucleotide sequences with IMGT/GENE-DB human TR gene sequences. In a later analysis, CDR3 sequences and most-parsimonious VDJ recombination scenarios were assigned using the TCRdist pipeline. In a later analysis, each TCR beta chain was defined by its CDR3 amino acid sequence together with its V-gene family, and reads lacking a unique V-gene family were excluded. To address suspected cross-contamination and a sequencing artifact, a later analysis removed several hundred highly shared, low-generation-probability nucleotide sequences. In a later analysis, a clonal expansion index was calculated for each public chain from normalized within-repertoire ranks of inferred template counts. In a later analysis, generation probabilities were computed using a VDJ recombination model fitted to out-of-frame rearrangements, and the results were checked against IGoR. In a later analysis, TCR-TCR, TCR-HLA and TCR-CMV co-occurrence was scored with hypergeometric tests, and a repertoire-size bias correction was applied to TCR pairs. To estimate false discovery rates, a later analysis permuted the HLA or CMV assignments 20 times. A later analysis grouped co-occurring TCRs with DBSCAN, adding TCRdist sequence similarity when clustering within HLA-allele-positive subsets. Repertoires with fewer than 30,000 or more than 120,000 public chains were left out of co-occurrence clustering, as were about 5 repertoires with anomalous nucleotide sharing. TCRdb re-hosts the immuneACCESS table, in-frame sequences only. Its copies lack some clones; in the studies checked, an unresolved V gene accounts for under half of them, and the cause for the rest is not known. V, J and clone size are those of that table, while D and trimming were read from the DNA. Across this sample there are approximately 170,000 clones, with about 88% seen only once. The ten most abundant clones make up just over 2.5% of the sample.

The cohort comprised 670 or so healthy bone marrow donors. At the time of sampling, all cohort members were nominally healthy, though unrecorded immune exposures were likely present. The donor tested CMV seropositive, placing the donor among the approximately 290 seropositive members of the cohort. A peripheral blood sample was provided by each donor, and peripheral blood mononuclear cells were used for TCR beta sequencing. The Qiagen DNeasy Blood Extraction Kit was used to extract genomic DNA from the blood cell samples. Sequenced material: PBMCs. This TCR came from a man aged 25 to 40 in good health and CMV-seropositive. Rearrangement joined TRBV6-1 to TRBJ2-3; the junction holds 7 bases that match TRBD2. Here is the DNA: TGTGCCAGCAGTGTAAGGGAGGGGACTGACACAGATACGCAGTATTTT. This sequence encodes CASSVREGTDTDTQYF.